The TCR beta chain described here comes from a study of Ad26.COV2.S vaccination and SARS-CoV-2 variants. Overall study context: Once, or twice with 56 days between doses, Ad26.COV2.S was given intramuscularly.

Treatment denoted: 15 to 20 received Ad26.COV2.S at low or high dose, single or two shots; several received placebo; per-sample allocation not given. Repertoires come from day 63 after the first vaccine or placebo injection. Trimming cost V 4 bases and J 6 bases; bases outside gene matches: 15. The CDR3 consists of 16 residues. CDR1 SGHTA and CDR2 FQGNSA come from the germline V gene. Sequencing used immunoSEQ multiplex PCR; TCRdb keeps in-frame clones, though not all of them. The data show about 350,000 clones, 80% to 90% seen once. The chain uses TRBV7-2 and TRBJ2-7, with TRBD1 identical over 7 bases. The sample consisted of peripheral blood, taken in a trial of Ad26.COV2.S vaccine versus placebo. This receptor was obtained from a person aged 18 to 59 who received the Ad26.COV2.S COVID-19 vaccine or a placebo. CDR3 bases: TGTGCCAGCAGCTCCCTGGGGTCGGGACAGTCCGCCGAGCAGTACTTC. Protein sequence: CASSSLGSGQSAEQYF. Looking up the rest from reference TRBV7-2 and TRBJ2-7 gives the full variable domain: GAGVSQSPSNKVTEKGKDVELRCDPISGHTALYWYRQSLGQGLEFLIYFQGNSAPDKSGLPSDRFSAERTGGSVSTLTIQRTQQEDSAVYLCASSSLGSGQSAEQYFGPGTRLTVT.